This TCR beta chain was sequenced during a study of blood T cell repertoires in COVID-19. The protocol was immunoSEQ multiplex PCR, while the TCRdb copy is restricted to in-frame clones and leaves out a portion. The sample consists of about 150,000 clones, less than 85% of them appearing once. Germline V gene lookup returns CDR1 SNHLY and CDR2 FYNNEI. Germline trimming cut 7 bases from V and 4 bases from J; bases unmatched to any gene: 3. CDR3 length: 14 residues. This chain links TRBV2 with TRBJ2-1, with 11 bases aligning to TRBD2. This sequence originates from a woman at least 80 years old with active or convalescent COVID-19. Sequencing was performed on peripheral blood. The CDR3, as DNA: TGTGCCAGCATGCGACTAGCGGGATACAATGAGCAGTTCTTC. Residues: CASMRLAGYNEQFF.